The 21 T cell receptor beta chains below come from one sample, sequenced in a study of control samples from healthy donors and cancer patients. Produced via immunoSEQ multiplex PCR; TCRdb's table is partial and in-frame only. The sample carries tens of thousands of clones, 80% to 90% recorded once. Material: PBMCs. These receptors came from a woman aged 50 to 60 with head and neck cancer.

V and J are TRBV9 and TRBJ2-3; TRBD2 aligns across 13 bases. Germline V lookup: CDR1 SGDLS, CDR2 YYNGEE. The trim removed 1 base at V and 8 bases at J, leaving 7 bases unmatched. The CDR3 is 16 residues long. The CDR3 nucleotides are TGTGCCAGCAGCGTAAACCCGACTAGCGGGGGGCGTACGCAGTATTTT. Protein sequence: CASSVNPTSGGRTQYF.

The chain uses TRBV30 and TRBJ2-2; 8 positions agree with TRBD1. CDR3 length equals 20 residues. V was pared by 5 bases and J by 5 bases, with 25 bases of the junction left unmatched. Looked up from germline, CDR1 is GTSNPN and CDR2 is SVGIG (reference sequence). The CDR3 coding sequence is TGTGCCTGGGCTTCCCTTTTCGGACAGGGAGGAATAGTCTCTACCGGGGAGCTGTTTTTT. Protein product: CAWASLFGQGGIVSTGELFF.

The V and J genes are TRBV5-1 and TRBJ1-4; tentatively, D is TRBD1 (6 bases). The V end lost 0 bases, the J end lost 4 bases, and 13 bases lay between the germline ends. Germline loops: CDR1 SGHRS, CDR2 YFSETQ. The CDR3 covers 16 residues. CDR3 region: CASSLDTGRGNEKLFF. CDR3 DNA: TGCGCCAGCAGCTTGGATACAGGGCGGGGTAATGAAAAACTGTTTTTT.

The chain employs TRBV10-3 and TRBJ2-3; D is perhaps TRBD2 (6 bases). V shed 6 bases and J shed 5 bases, with 15 bases lying between them. Germline CDR1 ENHRY, CDR2 SYGVKD. This CDR3 has 14 residues. The CDR3 DNA follows: TGTGCCATCAGGAGCCCGGGGGACCTAGATACGCAGTATTTT. Translating gives CAIRSPGDLDTQYF.

This clone was observed a single time. This rearrangement joins TRBV18 to TRBJ1-6; D is possibly TRBD1 (6 bases). CDR1 KGHSH and CDR2 LQKENI come from the germline V gene. Trimming took 1 base from V and 7 from J, leaving 11 bases between them. The CDR3 runs 15 residues. The CDR3 loop reads CASSPLGTTNSPLHF. CDR3 nucleotide sequence: TGTGCCAGCTCACCACTCGGGACAACCAATTCACCCCTCCACTTT.

This chain joins TRBV24-1 and TRBJ2-2; D uncertain. The CDR3 length is 16 residues. V lost 1 base and J lost 0, with 8 bases in between. Germline V CDR1 and CDR2: KGHDR, SFDVKD. CDR3 sequence: CATSDFDTSNTGELFF. In DNA, the CDR3 is TGTGCCACCAGTGATTTTGACACTTCGAACACCGGGGAGCTGTTTTTT.

In its sample, this clone was seen a few times. In DNA, the CDR3 is TGCGCCAGCAGCTTAGCGGGGGGCACAGATACGCAGTATTTT. As protein: CASSLAGGTDTQYF. The V call is TRBV5-1, the J call TRBJ2-3, with 8 bases lining up with TRBD2. The CDR3 loop spans 14 amino acids. The V gene end was trimmed by 2 bases and the J gene end by 1 base; junction bases not matched to a gene: 0. In germline, CDR1 is SGHRS, CDR2 YFSETQ.

The chain uses TRBV3-1 (or the pseudogene TRBV3-2) and TRBJ2-3; the D is unclear. The CDR3 is 16 residues long. V lost 1 base and J 1 base, leaving 12 bases between the germline ends. The germline gives CDR1 LGHDT, CDR2 YNNKEL (reference sequence). The CDR3 sequence: CASSQVGQVRTDTQYF. For the CDR3, the DNA is TGTGCCAGCAGCCAAGTCGGGCAGGTCCGCACAGATACGCAGTATTTT.

V and J are TRBV28 and TRBJ1-6, with TRBD1 matching 8 bases. This CDR3 spans 17 amino acids. Unmatched junction bases numbered 13, after V lost 8 bases and J lost 4 bases. Germline assignment: CDR1 MDHEN and CDR2 SYDVKM. This CDR3 is CASHPPGTGSYNSPLHF. CDR3 nucleotide sequence: TGTGCCAGCCACCCTCCCGGGACAGGCAGTTATAATTCACCCCTCCACTTT. Complete variable domain (other parts from reference TRBV28 and TRBJ1-6): DVKVTQSSRYLVKRTGEKVFLECVQDMDHENMFWYRQDPGLGLRLIYFSYDVKMKEKGDIPEGYSVSREKKERFSLILESASTNQTSMYLCASHPPGTGSYNSPLHFGNGTRLTVT.

The chain combines TRBV30 with TRBJ1-6; no clear D gene. With 0 bases removed from V and 7 bases from J, the gap between germline ends came to 10 bases. The CDR3 is made up of 14 amino acids. Per the germline V gene, CDR1 is GTSNPN and CDR2 is SVGIG (reference sequence). The CDR3 here is CAWSVPGENSPLHF. CDR3 coding DNA: TGTGCCTGGAGTGTGCCCGGGGAAAATTCACCCCTCCACTTT.

The chain couples TRBV25-1 to TRBJ2-1; 10 bases match TRBD1. The CDR3 has 17 residues. The germline V gene encodes CDR1 MGHDK and CDR2 SYGVNS. The V gene end was trimmed by 6 bases and the J gene end by 10 bases; junction bases not matched to a gene: 18. This chain's CDR3 is CASSPPGRTGGSGEQFF. In nucleotides, the CDR3 is TGTGCCAGCAGCCCGCCCGGCAGGACAGGGGGATCAGGGGAGCAGTTCTTC. The entire variable domain, with the rest obtained from reference TRBV25-1 and TRBJ2-1, is as follows: EADIYQTPRYLVIGTGKKITLECSQTMGHDKMYWYQQDPGMELHLIHYSYGVNSTEKGDLSSESTVSRIRTEHFPLTLESARPSHTSQYLCASSPPGRTGGSGEQFFGPGTRLTVL.

Only one count was recorded for this clone. This sequence joins TRBV19 and TRBJ2-6; no definite D call. CDR1 is LNHDA and CDR2 is SQIVND in the germline V gene (reference sequence). V lost 7 bases, J lost 4 bases, and 11 bases lay in between. The CDR3 covers 14 residues. CDR3 DNA sequence: TGTGCCAGTATCGCCGAAGCAGGGGCCAACGTCCTGACTTTC. Residues: CASIAEAGANVLTF. The full variable domain, completed using reference TRBV19 and TRBJ2-6, is DGGITQSPKYLFRKEGQNVTLSCEQNLNHDAMYWYRQDPGQGLRLIYYSQIVNDFQKGDIAEGYSVSREKKESFPLTVTSAQKNPTAFYLCASIAEAGANVLTFGAGSRLTVL.

The chain uses TRBV28 and TRBJ1-6, with 8 positions matching TRBD1. Germline V gene data show CDR1 as MDHEN and CDR2 as SYDVKM. V shed 2 bases, J shed 7 bases, and the junction held 7 bases outside the gene matches. The CDR3 has 16 amino acids. In DNA form, the CDR3 reads TGTGCCAGCAGTTTAGGGACAGGCCTAGGGAATTCACCCCTCCACTTT. This encodes CASSLGTGLGNSPLHF.

The chain links TRBV6-5 to TRBJ1-5; tentative D call: TRBD1 (5 bases). CDR1 and CDR2 from the germline V gene are MNHEY and SVGAGI. Trimming shortened V by 6 bases and J by 3 bases, and 6 bases separated the two germline ends. The CDR3 contains 12 residues. CDR3 region: CASRGVNQPQHF. The CDR3, as DNA: TGTGCCAGCAGAGGGGTCAATCAGCCCCAGCATTTT.

The V gene is TRBV15, the J gene TRBJ2-1; 7 bases are shared with TRBD2. In germline, CDR1 is LNHNV, CDR2 YYDKDF (reference sequence). The CDR3 contains 14 residues. V was pared by 3 bases and J by 7 bases, with 6 bases of the junction left unmatched. CDR3 protein: CATSRASGGNEQFF. The DNA for the CDR3 is TGTGCCACCAGCAGGGCCTCCGGGGGGAATGAGCAGTTCTTC.

CDR3 protein: CASSLGQRGAPYEQYF. The DNA for the CDR3 is TGTGCCAGCAGCTTAGGGCAGCGGGGGGCCCCCTACGAGCAGTACTTC. This chain links TRBV7-6 with TRBJ2-7; the match to TRBD2 covers 9 bases. The V segment lost 1 base and the J segment 2 bases; nucleotides outside the gene matches: 6. This CDR3 is 16 amino acids long. The germline V gene has CDR1 SGHVS and CDR2 FNYEAQ.

The rearrangement joins TRBV6-5 to TRBJ1-1, with TRBD1 matching 8 bases. Germline V gene sequence: CDR1 MNHEY, CDR2 SVGAGI. J was trimmed by 0 bases and V by 7 bases; bases with no gene match: 7. The length of the CDR3 is 15 residues. CDR3 DNA sequence: TGTGCCAGCAAAAGACAGGGGACAATGAACACTGAAGCTTTCTTT. This encodes CASKRQGTMNTEAFF.

The chain recombines TRBV27 with TRBJ2-1; D not certain. From germline, CDR1 is MNHEY and CDR2 SMNVEV (reference sequence). V was clipped by 2 bases and J by 5 bases, with 13 bases between them. The CDR3 has 15 amino acids. CDR3 in amino acids: CASSLEPYRNNEQFF. The CDR3 DNA follows: TGTGCCAGCAGTTTAGAGCCCTACAGAAACAATGAGCAGTTCTTC.

The V call is TRBV28, the J call TRBJ1-3, with 8 bases identical to TRBD1. Germline loops: CDR1 MDHEN, CDR2 SYDVKM. The CDR3 contains 16 residues. The V segment lost 3 bases and the J segment 4 bases; nucleotides outside the gene matches: 8. CDR3 nucleotides: TGTGCCAGCAGTTTGGGGGCGACAGGGGTCGGAAACACCATATATTTT. It encodes CASSLGATGVGNTIYF.

Here the CDR3 DNA reads TGTGCCAGCAGAATACTCTCCTACAATGAGCAGTTCTTC. It translates to CASRILSYNEQFF. This chain uses TRBV6-5 with TRBJ2-1, with D unresolved. Germline V CDR1 and CDR2: MNHEY, SVGAGI. This CDR3 contains 13 residues. The V gene lost 6 bases and the J gene lost 0 bases, with 6 bases spanning the gap.

V gene TRBV3-1 (or the pseudogene TRBV3-2) combines with J gene TRBJ1-4; 7 nucleotides align to TRBD1. After removal of 4 bases from V and 5 bases from J, the junction contained 4 bases not matched to a gene. In germline, CDR1 is LGHDT, CDR2 YNNKEL (reference sequence). The CDR3 loop spans 14 amino acids. DNA of the CDR3: TGTGCCAGCAGCCCCGGGACAGTCAATGAAAAACTGTTTTTT. It specifies CASSPGTVNEKLFF.